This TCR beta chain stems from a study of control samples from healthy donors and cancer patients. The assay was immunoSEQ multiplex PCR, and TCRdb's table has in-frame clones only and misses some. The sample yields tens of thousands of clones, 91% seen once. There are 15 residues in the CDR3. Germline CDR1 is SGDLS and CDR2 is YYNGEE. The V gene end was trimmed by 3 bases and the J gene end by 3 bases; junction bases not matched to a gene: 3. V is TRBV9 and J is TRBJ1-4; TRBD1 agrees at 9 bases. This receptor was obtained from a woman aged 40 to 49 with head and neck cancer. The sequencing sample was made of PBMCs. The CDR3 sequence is CASSATGGSNEKLFF. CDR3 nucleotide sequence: TGTGCCAGCAGCGCGACAGGGGGGTCTAATGAAAAACTGTTTTTT.